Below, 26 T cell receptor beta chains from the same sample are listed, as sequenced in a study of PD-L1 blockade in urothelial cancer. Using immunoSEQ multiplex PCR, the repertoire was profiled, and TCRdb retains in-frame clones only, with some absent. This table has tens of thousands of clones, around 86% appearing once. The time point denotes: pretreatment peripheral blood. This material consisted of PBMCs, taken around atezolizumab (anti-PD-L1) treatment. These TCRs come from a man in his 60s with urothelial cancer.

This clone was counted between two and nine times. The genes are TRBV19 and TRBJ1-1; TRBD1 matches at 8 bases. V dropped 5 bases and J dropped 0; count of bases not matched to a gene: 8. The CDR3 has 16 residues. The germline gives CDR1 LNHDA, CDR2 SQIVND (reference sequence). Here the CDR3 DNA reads TGTGCCAGTAGTCCGCGGACAGGGCTCATGAACACTGAAGCTTTCTTT. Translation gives CASSPRTGLMNTEAFF.

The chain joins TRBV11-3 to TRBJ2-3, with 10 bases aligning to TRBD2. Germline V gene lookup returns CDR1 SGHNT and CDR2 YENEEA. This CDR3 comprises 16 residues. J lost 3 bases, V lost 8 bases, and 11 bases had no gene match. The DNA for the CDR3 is TGTGCCAGCGCTGGGCGTAGCGGGGGGTGGACAGATACGCAGTATTTT. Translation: CASAGRSGGWTDTQYF.

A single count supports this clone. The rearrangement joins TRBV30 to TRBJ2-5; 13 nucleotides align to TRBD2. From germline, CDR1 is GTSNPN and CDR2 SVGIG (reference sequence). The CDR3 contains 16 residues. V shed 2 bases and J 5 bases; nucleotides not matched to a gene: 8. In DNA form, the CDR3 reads TGTGCCTGGAGTCGAACTAGCGGGGGGGTCCGTGAGACCCAGTACTTC. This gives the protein CAWSRTSGGVRETQYF.

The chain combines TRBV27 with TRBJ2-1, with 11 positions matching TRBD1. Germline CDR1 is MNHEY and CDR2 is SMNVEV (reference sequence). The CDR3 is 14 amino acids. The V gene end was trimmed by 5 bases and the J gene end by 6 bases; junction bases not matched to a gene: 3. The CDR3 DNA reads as TGTGCCAGCAGTCCCGGGACAGGGGGCAATGAGCAGTTCTTC. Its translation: CASSPGTGGNEQFF.

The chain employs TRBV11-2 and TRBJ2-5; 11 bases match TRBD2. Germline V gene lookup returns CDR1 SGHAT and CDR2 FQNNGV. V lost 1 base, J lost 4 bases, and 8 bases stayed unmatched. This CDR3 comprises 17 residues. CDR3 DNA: TGTGCCAGCAGCTTAGTACGCTCTAGCGGGGGGAGAGAGACCCAGTACTTC. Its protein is CASSLVRSSGGRETQYF.

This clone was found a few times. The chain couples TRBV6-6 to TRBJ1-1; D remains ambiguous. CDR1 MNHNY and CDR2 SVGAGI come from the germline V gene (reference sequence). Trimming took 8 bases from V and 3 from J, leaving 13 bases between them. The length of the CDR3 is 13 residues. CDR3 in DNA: TGTGCCAGCCTCGCCCGCCGGGACACTGAAGCTTTCTTT. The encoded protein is CASLARRDTEAFF.

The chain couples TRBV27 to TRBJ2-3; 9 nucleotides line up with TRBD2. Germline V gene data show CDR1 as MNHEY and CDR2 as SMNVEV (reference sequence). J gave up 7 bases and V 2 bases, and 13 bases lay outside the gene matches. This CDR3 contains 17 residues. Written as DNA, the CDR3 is TGTGCCAGCAGTTTAAGGGCTAGCGGGACCCCCGGCTATACGCAGTATTTT. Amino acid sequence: CASSLRASGTPGYTQYF.

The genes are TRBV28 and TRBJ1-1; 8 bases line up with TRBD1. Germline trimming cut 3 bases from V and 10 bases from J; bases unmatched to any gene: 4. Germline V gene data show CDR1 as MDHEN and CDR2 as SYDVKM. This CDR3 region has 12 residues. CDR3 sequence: CASSFRGLRAFF. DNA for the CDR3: TGTGCCAGCAGTTTCAGGGGGCTAAGAGCTTTCTTT.

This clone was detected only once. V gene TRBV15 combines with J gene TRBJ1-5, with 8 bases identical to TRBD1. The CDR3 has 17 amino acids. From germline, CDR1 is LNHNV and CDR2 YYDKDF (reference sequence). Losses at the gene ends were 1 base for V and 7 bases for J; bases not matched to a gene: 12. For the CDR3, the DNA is TGTGCCACCAGCAGAGGATTAGCAGGGGGCGCGGGGCAGCCCCAGCATTTT. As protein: CATSRGLAGGAGQPQHF.

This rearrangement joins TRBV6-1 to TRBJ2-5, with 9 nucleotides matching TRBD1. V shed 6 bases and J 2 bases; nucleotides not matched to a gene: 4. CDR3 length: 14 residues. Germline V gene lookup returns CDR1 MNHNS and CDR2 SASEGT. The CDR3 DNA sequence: TGTGCCAGCAGCCAGGGACAGGGACAAGAGACCCAGTACTTC. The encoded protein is CASSQGQGQETQYF.

CDR3 bases: TGTGCCAGCAGCAGGGGGCGAGAGACCCAGTACTTC. This sequence encodes CASSRGRETQYF. The genes are TRBV6-5 and TRBJ2-5, with 8 bases lining up with TRBD1. Germline lookup yields CDR1 MNHEY and CDR2 SVGAGI. The CDR3 covers 12 residues. The ends lost 6 bases at V and 4 bases at J; junction bases unmatched: 1.

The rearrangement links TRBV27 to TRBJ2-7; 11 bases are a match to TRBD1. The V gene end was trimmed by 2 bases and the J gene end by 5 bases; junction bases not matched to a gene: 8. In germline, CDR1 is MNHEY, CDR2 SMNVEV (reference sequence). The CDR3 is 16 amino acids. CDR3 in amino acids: CASSLGWRTGGNEQYF. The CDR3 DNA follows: TGTGCCAGCAGTTTAGGGTGGAGGACAGGGGGCAACGAGCAGTACTTC.

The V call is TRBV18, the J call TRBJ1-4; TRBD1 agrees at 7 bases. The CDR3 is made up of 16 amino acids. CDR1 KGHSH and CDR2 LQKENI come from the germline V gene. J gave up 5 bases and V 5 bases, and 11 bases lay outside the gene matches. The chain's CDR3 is CASSLDRQGRNEKLFF. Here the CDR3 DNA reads TGTGCCAGCTCATTAGACCGACAGGGCAGAAATGAAAAACTGTTTTTT.

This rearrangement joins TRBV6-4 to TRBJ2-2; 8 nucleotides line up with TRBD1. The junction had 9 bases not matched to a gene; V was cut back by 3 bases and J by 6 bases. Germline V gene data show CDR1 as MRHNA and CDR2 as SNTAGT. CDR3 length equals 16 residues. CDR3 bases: TGTGCCAGCAGTGATCGTGACAGGGGAAGAGCCGGGGAGCTGTTTTTT. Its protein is CASSDRDRGRAGELFF.

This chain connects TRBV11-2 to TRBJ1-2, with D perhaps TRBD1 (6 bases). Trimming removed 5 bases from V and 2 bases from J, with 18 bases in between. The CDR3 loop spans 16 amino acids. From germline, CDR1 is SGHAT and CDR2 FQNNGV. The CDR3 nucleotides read TGTGCCAGCAGCCCCAACCAAAACCAGGGGAACTATGGCTACACCTTC. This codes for CASSPNQNQGNYGYTF.

The CDR3 DNA is TGTGCCAGCATTCGGGGGAGGGGTGAGCAGTACTTC. Encoded protein: CASIRGRGEQYF. The chain is built from TRBV2 and TRBJ2-7; 7 bases align to TRBD2. The CDR3 length is 12 residues. The V gene's germline CDR1 is SNHLY and CDR2 FYNNEI. Trimming took 7 bases from V and 7 from J; bases not matched to a gene: 7.

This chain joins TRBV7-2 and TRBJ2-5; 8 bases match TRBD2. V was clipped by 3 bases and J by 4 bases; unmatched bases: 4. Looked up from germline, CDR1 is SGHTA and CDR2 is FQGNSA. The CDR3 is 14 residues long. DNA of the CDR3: TGTGCCAGCAGCTTTTCCAGCGGGGGAGAGACCCAGTACTTC. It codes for CASSFSSGGETQYF.

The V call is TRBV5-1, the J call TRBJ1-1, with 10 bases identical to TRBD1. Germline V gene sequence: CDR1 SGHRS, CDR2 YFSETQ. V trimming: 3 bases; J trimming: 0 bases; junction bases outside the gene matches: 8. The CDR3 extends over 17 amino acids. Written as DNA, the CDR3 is TGCGCCAGCAGCTCAGGACAGGGGGTAAACATGAACACTGAAGCTTTCTTT. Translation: CASSSGQGVNMNTEAFF.

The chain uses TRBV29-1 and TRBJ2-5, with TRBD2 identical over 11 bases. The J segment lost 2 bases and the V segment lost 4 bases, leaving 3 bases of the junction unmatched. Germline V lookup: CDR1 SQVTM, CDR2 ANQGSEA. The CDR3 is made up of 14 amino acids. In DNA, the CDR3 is TGCAGCGTTGGCTCTAGCGGGGGGCAAGAGACCCAGTACTTC. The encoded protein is CSVGSSGGQETQYF. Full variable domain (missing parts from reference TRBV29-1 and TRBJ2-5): SAVISQKPSRDICQRGTSLTIQCQVDSQVTMMFWYRQQPGQSLTLIATANQGSEATYESGFVIDKFPISRPNLTFSTLTVSNMSPEDSSIYLCSVGSSGGQETQYFGPGTRLLVL.

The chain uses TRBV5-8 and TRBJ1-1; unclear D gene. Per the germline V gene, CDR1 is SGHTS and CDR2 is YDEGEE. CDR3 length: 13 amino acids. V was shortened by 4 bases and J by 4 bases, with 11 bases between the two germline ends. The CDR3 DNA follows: TGTGCCAGCAGCAGCGGAACGTCCACTGAAGCTTTCTTT. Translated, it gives CASSSGTSTEAFF. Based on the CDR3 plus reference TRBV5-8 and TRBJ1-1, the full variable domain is EAGVTQSPTHLIKTRGQQATLRCSPISGHTSVYWYQQALGLGLQFLLWYDEGEERNRGNFPPRFSGRQFPNYSSELNVNALELEDSALYLCASSSGTSTEAFFGQGTRLTVV.

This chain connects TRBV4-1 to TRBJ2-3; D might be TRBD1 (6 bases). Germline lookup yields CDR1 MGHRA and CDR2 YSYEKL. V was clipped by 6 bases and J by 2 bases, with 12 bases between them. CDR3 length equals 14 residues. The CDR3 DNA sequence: TGCGCCAGCAGTCTGGACAGTAACACAGATACGCAGTATTTT. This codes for CASSLDSNTDTQYF.

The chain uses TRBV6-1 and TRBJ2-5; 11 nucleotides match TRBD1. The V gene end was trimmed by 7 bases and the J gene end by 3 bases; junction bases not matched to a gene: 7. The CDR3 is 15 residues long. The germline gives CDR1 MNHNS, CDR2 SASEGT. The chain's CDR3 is CASIPGQGEEETQYF. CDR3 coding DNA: TGTGCCAGCATCCCGGGACAGGGGGAGGAAGAGACCCAGTACTTC.

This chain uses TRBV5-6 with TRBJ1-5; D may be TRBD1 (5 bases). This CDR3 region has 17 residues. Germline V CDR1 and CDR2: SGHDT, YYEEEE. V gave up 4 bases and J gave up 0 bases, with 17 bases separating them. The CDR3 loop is CASSATGVLNSNQPQHF. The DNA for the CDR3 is TGTGCCAGCAGCGCAACAGGAGTACTCAATAGCAATCAGCCCCAGCATTTT.

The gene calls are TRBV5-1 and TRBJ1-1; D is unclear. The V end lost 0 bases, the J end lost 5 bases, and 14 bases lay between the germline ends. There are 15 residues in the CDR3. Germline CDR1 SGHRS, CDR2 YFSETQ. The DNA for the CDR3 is TGCGCCAGCAGCTTGGATAAAACCGGGAAGACTGAAGCTTTCTTT. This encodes CASSLDKTGKTEAFF. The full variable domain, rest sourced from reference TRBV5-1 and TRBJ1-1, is KAGVTQTPRYLIKTRGQQVTLSCSPISGHRSVSWYQQTPGQGLQFLFEYFSETQRNKGNFPGRFSGRQFSNSRSEMNVSTLELGDSALYLCASSLDKTGKTEAFFGQGTRLTVV.

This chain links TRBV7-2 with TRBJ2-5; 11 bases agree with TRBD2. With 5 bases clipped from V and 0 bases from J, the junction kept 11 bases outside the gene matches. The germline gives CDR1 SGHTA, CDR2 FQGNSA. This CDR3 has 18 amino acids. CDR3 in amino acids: CASSDKVIAGGNQETQYF. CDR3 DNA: TGTGCCAGCAGCGATAAAGTGATAGCGGGGGGGAACCAAGAGACCCAGTACTTC.

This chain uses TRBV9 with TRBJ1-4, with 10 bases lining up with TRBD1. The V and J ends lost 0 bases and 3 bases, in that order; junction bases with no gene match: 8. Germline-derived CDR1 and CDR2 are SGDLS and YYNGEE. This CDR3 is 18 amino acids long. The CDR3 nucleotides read TGTGCCAGCAGCGTAGGGTTGGGGGACAGGGGTGCTAATGAAAAACTGTTTTTT. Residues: CASSVGLGDRGANEKLFF. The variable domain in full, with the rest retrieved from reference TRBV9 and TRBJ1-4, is DSGVTQTPKHLITATGQRVTLRCSPRSGDLSVYWYQQSLDQGLQFLIQYYNGEERAKGNILERFSAQQFPDLHSELNLSSLELGDSALYFCASSVGLGDRGANEKLFFGSGTQLSVL.